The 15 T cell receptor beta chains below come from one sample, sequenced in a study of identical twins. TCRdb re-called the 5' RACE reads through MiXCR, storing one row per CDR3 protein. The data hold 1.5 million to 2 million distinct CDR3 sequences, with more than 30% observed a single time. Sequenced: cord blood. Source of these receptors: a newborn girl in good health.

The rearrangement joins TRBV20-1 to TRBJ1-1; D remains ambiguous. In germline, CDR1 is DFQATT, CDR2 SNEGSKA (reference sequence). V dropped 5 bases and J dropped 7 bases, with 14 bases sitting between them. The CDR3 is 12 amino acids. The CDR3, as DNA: TGCAGTGCTGGAAGAGGCGACGGTGAAGCTTTCTTT. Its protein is CSAGRGDGEAFF.

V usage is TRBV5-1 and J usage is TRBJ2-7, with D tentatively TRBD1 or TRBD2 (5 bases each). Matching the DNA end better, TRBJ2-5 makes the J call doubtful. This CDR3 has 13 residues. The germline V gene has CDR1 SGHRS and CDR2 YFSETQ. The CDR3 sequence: CASSPGTIETQYF. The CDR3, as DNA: TGCGCCAGCAGCCCGGGGACGATCGAGACCCAGTACTTC.

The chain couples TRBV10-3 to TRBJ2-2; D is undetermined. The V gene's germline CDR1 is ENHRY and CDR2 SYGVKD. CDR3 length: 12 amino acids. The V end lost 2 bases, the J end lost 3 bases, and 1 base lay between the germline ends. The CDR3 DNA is TGTGCCATCAGTGAGCACACCGGGGAGCTGTTTTTT. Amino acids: CAISEHTGELFF.

The DNA for the CDR3 is TGCAGCGTTGACAGAGTTAGCACAGATACGCAGTATTTT. It translates to CSVDRVSTDTQYF. The rearrangement uses TRBV29-1 and TRBJ2-3; D is unclear. This CDR3 region has 13 residues. The germline V and J ends were trimmed by 3 bases and 0 bases, with 7 bases remaining between them. The germline V gene has CDR1 SQVTM and CDR2 ANQGSEA.

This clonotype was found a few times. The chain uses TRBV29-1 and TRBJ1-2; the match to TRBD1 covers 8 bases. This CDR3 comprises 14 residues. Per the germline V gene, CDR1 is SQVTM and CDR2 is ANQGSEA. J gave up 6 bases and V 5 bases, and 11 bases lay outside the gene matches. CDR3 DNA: TGCAGCGTTTTCCTACAGGGGGAGGATAATGGCTACACCTTC. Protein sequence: CSVFLQGEDNGYTF. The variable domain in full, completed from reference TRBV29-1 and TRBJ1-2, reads SAVISQKPSRDICQRGTSLTIQCQVDSQVTMMFWYRQQPGQSLTLIATANQGSEATYESGFVIDKFPISRPNLTFSTLTVSNMSPEDSSIYLCSVFLQGEDNGYTFGSGTRLTVV.

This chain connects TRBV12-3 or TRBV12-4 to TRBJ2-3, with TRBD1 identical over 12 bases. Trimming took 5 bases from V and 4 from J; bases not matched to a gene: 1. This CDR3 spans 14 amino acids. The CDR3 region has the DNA TGTGCCAGCAGTGGGGACAGGGGGCCAGATACGCAGTATTTT. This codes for CASSGDRGPDTQYF.

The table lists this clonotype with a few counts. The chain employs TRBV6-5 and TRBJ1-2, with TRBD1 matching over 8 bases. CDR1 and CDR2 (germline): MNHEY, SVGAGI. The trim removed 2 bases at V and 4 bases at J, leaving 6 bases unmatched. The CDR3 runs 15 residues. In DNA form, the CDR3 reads TGTGCCAGCAGTTACGGGACAGGCCGCGTCTATGGCTACACCTTC. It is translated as CASSYGTGRVYGYTF.

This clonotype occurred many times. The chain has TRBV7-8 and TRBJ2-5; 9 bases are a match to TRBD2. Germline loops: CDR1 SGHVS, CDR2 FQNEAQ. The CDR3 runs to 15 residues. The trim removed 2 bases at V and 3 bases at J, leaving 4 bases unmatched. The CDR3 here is CASSLWTSVKETQYF. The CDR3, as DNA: TGTGCCAGCAGCTTATGGACTAGCGTAAAAGAGACCCAGTACTTC.

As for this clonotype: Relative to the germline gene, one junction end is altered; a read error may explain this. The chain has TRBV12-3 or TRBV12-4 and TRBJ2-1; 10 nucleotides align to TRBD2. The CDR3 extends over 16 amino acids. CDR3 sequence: CASSYRTSGSYDEQFF. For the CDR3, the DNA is TGTGCCAGCAGTTATCGGACTAGCGGCTCCTACGATGAGCAGTTCTTC.

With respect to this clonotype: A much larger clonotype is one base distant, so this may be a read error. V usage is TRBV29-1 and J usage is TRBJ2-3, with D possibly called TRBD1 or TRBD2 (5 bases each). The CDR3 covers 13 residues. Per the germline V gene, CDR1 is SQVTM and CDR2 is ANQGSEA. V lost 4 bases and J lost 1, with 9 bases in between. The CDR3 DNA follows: TGCAGCGTTGTCGGGGCCCGCACAGATACGCAGTATTTT. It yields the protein CSVVGARTDTQYF.

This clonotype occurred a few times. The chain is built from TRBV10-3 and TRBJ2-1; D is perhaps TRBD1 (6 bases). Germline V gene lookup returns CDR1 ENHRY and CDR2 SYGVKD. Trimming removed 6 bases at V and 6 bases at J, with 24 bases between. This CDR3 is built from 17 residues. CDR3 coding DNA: TGTGCCATCAGCAGCGGCTTCCGGGACACCAAAGGCAATGAGCAGTTCTTC. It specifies CAISSGFRDTKGNEQFF.

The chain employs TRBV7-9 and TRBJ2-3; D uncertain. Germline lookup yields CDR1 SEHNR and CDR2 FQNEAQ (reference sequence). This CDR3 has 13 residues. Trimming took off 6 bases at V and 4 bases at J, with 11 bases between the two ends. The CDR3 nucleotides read TGTGCCAGCAGTCGCCTCGACCCAGATACGCAGTATTTT. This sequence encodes CASSRLDPDTQYF.

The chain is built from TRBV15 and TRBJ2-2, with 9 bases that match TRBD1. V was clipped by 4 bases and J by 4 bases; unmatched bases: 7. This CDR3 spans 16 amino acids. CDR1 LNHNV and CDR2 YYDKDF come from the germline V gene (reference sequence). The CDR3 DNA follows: TGTGCCACCAGCACCAAACAGGGGGCGCTCACCGGGGAGCTGTTTTTT. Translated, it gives CATSTKQGALTGELFF.

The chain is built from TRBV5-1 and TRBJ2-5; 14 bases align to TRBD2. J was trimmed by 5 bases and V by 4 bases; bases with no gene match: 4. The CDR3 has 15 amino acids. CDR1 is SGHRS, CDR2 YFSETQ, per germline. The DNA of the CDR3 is TGCGCCAGCAGCCAAAGGACTAGCGGGGGGGAGACCCAGTACTTC. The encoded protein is CASSQRTSGGETQYF.

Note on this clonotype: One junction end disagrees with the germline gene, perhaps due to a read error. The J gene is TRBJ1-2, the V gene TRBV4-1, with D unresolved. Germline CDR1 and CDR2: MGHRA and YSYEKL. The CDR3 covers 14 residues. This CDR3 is CASSQVLEGYGCTF. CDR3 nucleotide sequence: TGCGCCAGCAGCCAAGTCTTGGAGGGTTATGGCTGCACCTTC.